The 26 T cell receptor beta chains listed next were all sequenced from one sample in a study of cytomegalovirus exposure and HLA in healthy donors. PCR employed 60 Vbeta and 13 Jbeta primers. Assay used: immunoSEQ multiplex PCR; TCRdb lists only in-frame clones, some missing. The repertoire shows roughly 190,000 clones; the top ten hold approximately 0.82%. Sequenced input: PBMCs. These receptors were taken from a young woman in good health and CMV-seropositive.

The chain links TRBV30 to TRBJ2-5, with 7 bases matching TRBD2. V gave up 1 base and J gave up 5 bases; unmatched junction bases: 7. The length of the CDR3 is 14 residues. From germline, CDR1 is GTSNPN and CDR2 SVGIG (reference sequence). The CDR3 coding sequence is TGTGCCTGGAGTGGGACTAGGGGTGTGGAGACCCAGTACTTC. The encoded protein is CAWSGTRGVETQYF.

The chain carries TRBV30 and TRBJ2-7; 7 bases agree with TRBD1. The length of the CDR3 is 15 residues. V shed 0 bases and J 7 bases; nucleotides not matched to a gene: 12. Germline assignment: CDR1 GTSNPN and CDR2 SVGIG (reference sequence). The CDR3 loop reads CAWSVQRGPASEQYF. CDR3 nucleotide sequence: TGTGCCTGGAGTGTACAAAGGGGGCCTGCTAGTGAGCAGTACTTC.

The V and J genes are TRBV30 and TRBJ2-1, with 7 bases matching TRBD2. The CDR3 contains 14 residues. V lost 8 bases, J lost 7 bases, and 14 bases stayed unmatched. CDR1 GTSNPN and CDR2 SVGIG come from the germline V gene (reference sequence). CDR3 sequence (DNA): TGTGCCCTCCAAAGCGGGACGAGCGCGAATGAGCAGTTCTTC. Protein: CALQSGTSANEQFF.

The chain joins TRBV30 to TRBJ2-6, with a weak D call TRBD2 (5 bases). This CDR3 comprises 16 residues. The V gene's germline CDR1 is GTSNPN and CDR2 SVGIG (reference sequence). V lost 4 bases to trimming and J lost 1 base, with 14 bases between them. The chain's CDR3 is CAWTEGLASGANVLTF. The CDR3 DNA follows: TGTGCCTGGACAGAAGGACTGGCGTCTGGGGCCAACGTCCTGACTTTC.

The CDR3 DNA sequence: TGTGCCAGCAGCTTAATCGCCGGGACAGGGCTCGAGCAGTACTTC. This translates into CASSLIAGTGLEQYF. The J gene is TRBJ2-5, the V gene TRBV7-2, with 9 positions matching TRBD1. The tail of the sequence fits TRBJ2-7 better, so the J call may be wrong. CDR1 is SGHTA and CDR2 is FQGNSA in the germline V gene. This CDR3 comprises 15 residues.

V and J are TRBV7-9 and TRBJ1-1; 11 bases fit TRBD1. J gave up 0 bases and V 5 bases, and 14 bases lay outside the gene matches. This CDR3 contains 19 residues. Germline V gene sequence: CDR1 SEHNR, CDR2 FQNEAQ (reference sequence). Here the CDR3 DNA reads TGTGCCAGCAGCCTCGGTGGACAGGGGGCGATTCGTATGAACACTGAAGCTTTCTTT. Amino acid sequence: CASSLGGQGAIRMNTEAFF.

The chain recombines TRBV5-6 with TRBJ2-7, with 7 bases identical to TRBD1. This CDR3 contains 14 residues. Germline V gene sequence: CDR1 SGHDT, CDR2 YYEEEE. Losses at the gene ends were 4 bases for V and 5 bases for J; bases not matched to a gene: 9. Written as DNA, the CDR3 is TGTGCCAGCAGCAAAGACAGGGTGACCCACGAGCAGTACTTC. This sequence encodes CASSKDRVTHEQYF.

This chain links TRBV11-2 with TRBJ1-5, with TRBD1 matching 8 bases. Germline V gene lookup returns CDR1 SGHAT and CDR2 FQNNGV. V lost 2 bases, J lost 0 bases, and 3 bases stayed unmatched. CDR3 length: 16 residues. The chain's CDR3 is CASSLRTGNSNQPQHF. The CDR3 DNA is TGTGCCAGCAGCTTAAGGACAGGGAATAGCAATCAGCCCCAGCATTTT.

The V call is TRBV7-9, the J call TRBJ2-3, with 16 positions matching TRBD2. There are 16 residues in the CDR3. Germline CDR1 is SEHNR and CDR2 is FQNEAQ (reference sequence). V was clipped by 5 bases and J by 4 bases; unmatched bases: 3. The CDR3 DNA reads as TGTGCCAGCAGCGGGACTAGCGGGAGGGCCCCAGATACGCAGTATTTT. Residues: CASSGTSGRAPDTQYF.

The chain has TRBV5-1 and TRBJ1-6; D call uncertain. The CDR3 length is 10 residues. Germline V CDR1 and CDR2: SGHRS, YFSETQ. Trimming took 0 bases from V and 18 from J, leaving 7 bases between them. This CDR3 reads CASSLGEAHF. In nucleotides, the CDR3 is TGCGCCAGCAGCTTGGGGGAGGCCCACTTT.

V usage is TRBV27 and J usage is TRBJ2-1, with 9 bases lining up with TRBD1. J gave up 4 bases and V 7 bases, and 8 bases lay outside the gene matches. This CDR3 has 15 residues. Germline CDR1 is MNHEY and CDR2 is SMNVEV (reference sequence). CDR3 sequence: CASNRGLGGYNEQFF. CDR3 nucleotide sequence: TGTGCCAGCAACAGGGGGCTGGGGGGGTACAATGAGCAGTTCTTC.

V usage is TRBV30 and J usage is TRBJ2-3, with D possibly matching TRBD2 (7 bases). Between the trimmed V and J ends, which lost 0 bases and 7 bases, there was a span of 8 bases. This CDR3 has 12 amino acids. CDR1 is GTSNPN and CDR2 is SVGIG in the germline V gene (reference sequence). Here the CDR3 DNA reads TGTGCCTGGAGTGTGGGGGGGCATACGCAGTATTTT. It is translated as CAWSVGGHTQYF.

The chain carries TRBV19 and TRBJ2-1; 9 positions agree with TRBD1. After removal of 7 bases from V and 1 base from J, the junction contained 11 bases not matched to a gene. The germline V gene has CDR1 LNHDA and CDR2 SQIVND (reference sequence). The CDR3 loop spans 17 amino acids. The CDR3 DNA reads TGTGCCAGTATGCCGGGACAGGGTTACGGGTCCTACAATGAGCAGTTCTTC. It codes for CASMPGQGYGSYNEQFF.

The V gene is TRBV7-2, the J gene TRBJ2-1; TRBD2 matches 10 bases. This CDR3 is 15 amino acids long. V trimming: 5 bases; J trimming: 0 bases; junction bases outside the gene matches: 1. CDR1 and CDR2 (germline): SGHTA, FQGNSA. Here the CDR3 reads CASSASGSSYNEQFF. In nucleotides, the CDR3 is TGTGCCAGCAGCGCTAGCGGGAGCTCCTACAATGAGCAGTTCTTC.

The rearrangement links TRBV19 to TRBJ2-7; 8 bases fit TRBD1. The J segment lost 5 bases and the V segment lost 7 bases, leaving 7 bases of the junction unmatched. The CDR3 spans 13 residues. The germline gives CDR1 LNHDA, CDR2 SQIVND (reference sequence). CDR3 in DNA: TGTGCCAGTACCCGACAGGGGTCCGACGAGCAGTACTTC. As protein: CASTRQGSDEQYF.

V and J are TRBV19 and TRBJ1-2; the match to TRBD1 covers 8 bases. The J segment lost 8 bases and the V segment lost 10 bases, leaving 12 bases of the junction unmatched. Germline V gene lookup returns CDR1 LNHDA and CDR2 SQIVND (reference sequence). This CDR3 region has 13 residues. The CDR3 DNA is TGTGCCACCTCAGGGGGCGCAGGGTGGGGCTACACCTTC. This translates into CATSGGAGWGYTF.

The chain recombines TRBV12-5 with TRBJ1-1; 7 bases agree with TRBD1. Germline-derived CDR1 and CDR2 are LGHNT and FRNRAP. This CDR3 has 15 amino acids. Germline trimming cut 6 bases from V and 5 bases from J; bases unmatched to any gene: 12. The CDR3 bases are TGTGCTAGTGGCCCTACTTTAACAGGGGATACTGAAGCTTTCTTT. Its protein is CASGPTLTGDTEAFF.

The CDR3 reads CATSREKAGPLPGGHEQFF. The DNA of the CDR3 is TGTGCCACCAGCAGAGAGAAAGCGGGCCCTCTCCCTGGGGGTCATGAGCAGTTCTTC. This chain joins TRBV15 and TRBJ2-1, with a tentative D call TRBD2 (6 bases). The CDR3 sequence is 19 residues long. V was shortened by 0 bases and J by 8 bases, with 26 bases between the two germline ends. CDR1 is LNHNV and CDR2 is YYDKDF in the germline V gene (reference sequence).

The J gene is TRBJ1-6, the V gene TRBV4-2; TRBD1 is a possible D gene (6 bases). Germline-derived CDR1 and CDR2 are LGHNA and YNFKEQ. The CDR3 length is 15 residues. Trimming took off 0 bases at V and 7 bases at J, with 10 bases between the two ends. The CDR3: CASSQDKQGNSPLHF. CDR3 coding DNA: TGTGCCAGCAGCCAAGATAAACAGGGAAATTCACCCCTCCACTTT.

This chain uses TRBV29-1 with TRBJ2-5; 8 bases line up with TRBD2. V shed 3 bases and J 6 bases; nucleotides not matched to a gene: 12. Germline V gene sequence: CDR1 SQVTM, CDR2 ANQGSEA. The CDR3 contains 15 residues. The CDR3 bases are TGCAGCGTTGAGTTGTGGCGGGAGGAGGGCAAGACCCAGTACTTC. Translation: CSVELWREEGKTQYF. Filled out from reference TRBV29-1 and TRBJ2-5, the complete variable domain reads SAVISQKPSRDICQRGTSLTIQCQVDSQVTMMFWYRQQPGQSLTLIATANQGSEATYESGFVIDKFPISRPNLTFSTLTVSNMSPEDSSIYLCSVELWREEGKTQYFGPGTRLLVL.

This chain connects TRBV4-3 to TRBJ2-1, with D uncertain. The germline V and J ends were trimmed by 2 bases and 0 bases, with 11 bases remaining between them. The CDR3 has 16 amino acids. Germline V gene lookup returns CDR1 LGHNA and CDR2 YSLEER. In DNA, the CDR3 is TGCGCCAGCAGCCAATGGGCCGGAAGCTCCTACAATGAGCAGTTCTTC. This codes for CASSQWAGSSYNEQFF.

V gene TRBV10-3 combines with J gene TRBJ2-1; 14 nucleotides line up with TRBD2. Germline V gives CDR1 ENHRY, CDR2 SYGVKD. V was pared by 5 bases and J by 8 bases, with 8 bases of the junction left unmatched. The CDR3 loop spans 16 amino acids. CDR3 coding DNA: TGTGCCATCAGTTCCTTGACTAGCGGGAGGGGCGATGAGCAGTTCTTC. As protein: CAISSLTSGRGDEQFF.

The rearrangement uses TRBV18 and TRBJ2-7; D remains ambiguous. Trimming took 0 bases from V and 0 from J, leaving 9 bases between them. Looked up from germline, CDR1 is KGHSH and CDR2 is LQKENI. There are 15 residues in the CDR3. This chain's CDR3 is CASSPPAASSYEQYF. CDR3 in DNA: TGTGCCAGCTCACCACCGGCGGCATCCTCCTACGAGCAGTACTTC.

The chain links TRBV6-1 to TRBJ1-2; 7 positions match TRBD1. Germline lookup yields CDR1 MNHNS and CDR2 SASEGT. This CDR3 contains 17 residues. Trimming at V came to 1 base and at J to 4 bases, leaving 12 bases not matched to a gene. The CDR3 coding sequence is TGTGCCAGCAGTGAAGAGATAACAGGGGTCGATCTCTATGGCTACACCTTC. This translates into CASSEEITGVDLYGYTF.

CDR3 in amino acids: CATAGGRSDTEAFF. DNA for the CDR3: TGTGCCACAGCGGGGGGTCGTTCGGACACTGAAGCTTTCTTT. The rearrangement links TRBV28 to TRBJ1-1; TRBD1 might be the D (5 bases). CDR1 and CDR2 from the germline V gene are MDHEN and SYDVKM. V was trimmed by 10 bases and J by 3 bases, leaving 18 bases between them. The CDR3 is 14 amino acids.

This chain links TRBV30 with TRBJ2-3, with TRBD2 matching 9 bases. The CDR3 is made up of 14 amino acids. V shed 3 bases, J shed 4 bases, and the junction held 5 bases outside the gene matches. Germline V gene lookup returns CDR1 GTSNPN and CDR2 SVGIG (reference sequence). The CDR3 reads CAWRLAGSPDTQYF. CDR3 in DNA: TGTGCCTGGAGGCTAGCGGGGTCGCCAGATACGCAGTATTTT.